The following is a T cell receptor beta chain sequence with its context. Its antigen is as yet unknown. The extraction recovered at least 5.5 micrograms of total RNA per sample. These data are taken from a study of blood T cells in healthy people across ages. Study-level findings and limits: In these data, TCR beta diversity tracked strongly with naive T cell percentage.

Primers used in a second PCR of about 6 to 12 cycles were a sample-barcoded 5' primer and a J-beta primer mix. TCRdb passed the 5' RACE reads through MiXCR, listing each CDR3 protein once. The data contain hundreds of thousands of distinct CDR3 sequences, 58% of them singletons. V gave up 3 bases and J gave up 0 bases, with 8 bases separating them. The germline V gene encodes CDR1 SNHLY and CDR2 FYNNEI. The CDR3 has 14 amino acids. This TCR came from a man aged 60 to 69 in good health. The chain recombines TRBV2 with TRBJ1-2; D unclear. The sequenced material came from blood. This chain's CDR3 is CASSDLIPNYGYTF. CDR3 DNA sequence: TGTGCCAGCAGTGATCTAATCCCTAACTATGGCTACACCTTC.